This note documents a single T cell receptor beta chain sequence. V was clipped by 1 base and J by 2 bases, with 7 bases between them. CDR3 length: 13 amino acids. Looked up from germline, CDR1 is SGHRS and CDR2 is YFSETQ. The sample is drawn from a study of blood T cell repertoires in COVID-19. Study-level information: COVID-19 samples collected from the United States, Italy and Spain covered acute and convalescent phases. PBMCs, B-cell-depleted T cells, or T cells provided the cDNA or gDNA that made up the material.

Per the study methods: Amplification of reference gene primers provided the estimated nucleated cell counts. Measured with immunoSEQ multiplex PCR; TCRdb has only the in-frame clones, and not every one. D and trimming were read from the DNA, whereas the V and J calls and clone size are those reported in that table. The table has over 150,000 clones, around 84% seen once. The sequence came from a man aged 40-50 years with acute or convalescent COVID-19. Sequenced sample: peripheral blood. The chain links TRBV5-1 to TRBJ2-7; tentatively, D is TRBD1 (5 bases). The CDR3 DNA reads TGCGCCAGCAGCTTGACAGGACCCTACGAGCAGTACTTC. This gives the protein CASSLTGPYEQYF.